This T cell receptor (beta chain) was captured in a study of control samples from healthy donors and cancer patients. The protocol was immunoSEQ multiplex PCR, while the TCRdb copy is restricted to in-frame clones and leaves out a portion. The sample consists of about 100,000 clones, roughly nine tenths of them appearing once. The CDR3 covers 13 residues. Germline-derived CDR1 and CDR2 are SGHNT and YENEEA. The trim removed 3 bases at V and 8 bases at J, leaving 4 bases unmatched. The chain employs TRBV11-3 and TRBJ2-1; 7 bases agree with TRBD2. Sequenced material: blood. This clonotype was obtained from a woman in her forties or fifties in good health. As DNA, the CDR3 is TGTGCCAGCAGCTTCTGGGGGGGTGATGAGCAGTTCTTC. Translated, it gives CASSFWGGDEQFF.